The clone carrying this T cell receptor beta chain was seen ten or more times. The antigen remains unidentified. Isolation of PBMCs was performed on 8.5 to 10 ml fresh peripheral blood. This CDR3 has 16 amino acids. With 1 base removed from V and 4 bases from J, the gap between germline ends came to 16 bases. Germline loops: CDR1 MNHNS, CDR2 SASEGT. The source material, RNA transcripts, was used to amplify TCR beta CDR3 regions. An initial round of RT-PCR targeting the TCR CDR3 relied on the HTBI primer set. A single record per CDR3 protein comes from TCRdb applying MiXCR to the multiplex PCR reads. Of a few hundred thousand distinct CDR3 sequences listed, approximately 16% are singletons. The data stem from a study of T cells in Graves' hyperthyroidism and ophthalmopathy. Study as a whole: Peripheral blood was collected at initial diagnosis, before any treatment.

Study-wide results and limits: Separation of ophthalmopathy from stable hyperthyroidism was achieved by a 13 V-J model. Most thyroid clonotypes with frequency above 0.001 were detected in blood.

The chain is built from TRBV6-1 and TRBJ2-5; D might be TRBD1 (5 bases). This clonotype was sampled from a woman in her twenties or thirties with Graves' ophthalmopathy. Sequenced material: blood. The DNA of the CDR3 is TGTGCCAGCAGTGAAGGGGGCAGGAGTATTCTAGAGACCCAGTACTTC. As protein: CASSEGGRSILETQYF.